The rows below give T cell receptor beta chains drawn from one sample of a study of T-cell reconstitution after alpha-beta-depleted transplantation in children. TCRdb recomputed calls from the PCR reads with MiXCR, one row per CDR3 protein. The table includes approximately 590,000 distinct CDR3 sequences, more than 9% detected once. The source material was PBMCs from the stem cell graft donor, sampled from the stem cell graft. These receptors all come from a human donor who donated a stem cell graft to a child with acute myeloid leukemia. Each CDR3 is given without its conserved first and last residue.

v_call	j_call	cdr3_aa
TRBV20-1	TRBJ2-7	SAAGTSFTYEQY
TRBV20-1	TRBJ2-7	CASTGLAETPYEQY
TRBV12-3/TRBV12-4	TRBJ1-1	ASSLLYRGDPGTEAF
TRBV6-5	TRBJ1-6	ASSFSGTGVNNSPLH
TRBV9	TRBJ2-2	ASSPTVLVYTGELF
TRBV14	TRBJ1-2	ASSDRDTRGTNYGYT
TRBV18	TRBJ1-3	ASRDTGNTIY
TRBV2	TRBJ2-7	ASLQGVPPGEQY
TRBV20-1	TRBJ1-4	SVAQSRRNEKLF
TRBV20-1	TRBJ2-4	SASQGAGGNIQY
TRBV27	TRBJ2-7	ASSSSGTGGQEQY
TRBV5-1	TRBJ2-3	ASSLGQTDTQY
TRBV28	TRBJ2-5	ASSVSGLAQETQY
TRBV27	TRBJ2-5	ASSLAGRGLETQY
TRBV15	TRBJ2-5	ATSRDTTSGRRTQY
TRBV10-3	TRBJ2-1	AISSAEDNEQF
TRBV6-2/TRBV6-3	TRBJ1-4	ASSYEDGEKLF
TRBV15	TRBJ2-5	ATSRDQRTQY
TRBV20-1	TRBJ2-5	SADWTSGKDTQY
TRBV11-2	TRBJ2-1	ASRRTGTSDYNEQF
TRBV20-1	TRBJ2-1	SASPQHLQSYNEQF
TRBV12-3/TRBV12-4	TRBJ2-7	ASSLGQTTGEQY